Each of the 3 T cell receptor beta chains below was sequenced from the same sample in a study of control samples from healthy donors and cancer patients. Profiled with immunoSEQ multiplex PCR; TCRdb holds only in-frame clones, not every one. The profile covers approximately 190,000 clones, with roughly nine tenths appearing a single time and 1.5% to 2% taken by the ten largest. The sequenced sample was blood. The source of these receptors is a man aged 25-45 years in good health.

The rearrangement links TRBV10-1 to TRBJ2-3, with TRBD2 identical over 14 bases. Losses at the gene ends were 5 bases for V and 4 bases for J; bases not matched to a gene: 5. Germline V CDR1 and CDR2: WNHNN, SYGVQD (reference sequence). This CDR3 has 16 residues. The CDR3 loop is CASSLTSGGAADTQYF. CDR3 DNA: TGCGCCAGCAGTCTGACTAGCGGGGGGGCTGCAGATACGCAGTATTTT.

The sample holds a few counts of this clone. This sequence joins TRBV7-9 and TRBJ1-3; TRBD1 might be the D (5 bases). Trimming removed 2 bases from V and 8 bases from J, with 19 bases in between. The CDR3 totals 16 residues. Germline V gene lookup returns CDR1 SEHNR and CDR2 FQNEAQ (reference sequence). The CDR3 nucleotides read TGTGCCAGCAGCTTAAGGATCGGGCCTCCGGGGGACACCATATATTTT. Its translation is CASSLRIGPPGDTIYF.

The rearrangement joins TRBV14 to TRBJ1-4, with unresolved D. The length of the CDR3 is 15 residues. The germline gives CDR1 SGHDN, CDR2 FVKESK. V was clipped by 6 bases and J by 4 bases, with 15 bases between them. The CDR3 sequence is CASSSNRANNEKLFF. CDR3 DNA: TGTGCCAGCAGTTCAAACCGGGCCAATAATGAAAAACTGTTTTTT.